These 29 T cell receptor beta chains were all obtained from the same sample, sequenced in a study of vaccination and CD4 T cells after COVID-19. Regarding treatment: roughly nine-day PBMC culture with coronavirus spike peptide pools or control peptides (ViraFEST assay). Their specific antigens are unknown. Sequencing of DNA taken from cultured CD4+ T cells relied on the Oncomine TCR Beta short-read assay. Each CDR3 protein gets one entry after TCRdb re-called the PCR reads with MiXCR. The sample includes about 13,000 distinct CDR3 sequences, 56% of them seen just once. Source material: CD4+ T cells from blood, cultured in vitro. The source of these receptors is a human donor who had recovered from COVID-19.

This clonotype was detected only a few times. V is TRBV21-1 and J is TRBJ1-6. TRBV21-1 is a documented pseudogene. The length of the CDR3 is 15 residues. The CDR3 protein is CASSKNEDGISPLHF. The CDR3 DNA reads TGTGCCAGCAGCAAAAACGAGGACGGAATCTCACCCCTCCACTTT.

For this clonotype: Sequence at one end of the junction differs from germline and may be a read error. DNA for the CDR3: TGTGCCAGCAGTTTCCTAGCGGGAGTCTCTTACTTC. Amino acid sequence: CASSFLAGVSYF. J is TRBJ2-1 and V is TRBV28, with 10 bases fitting TRBD2. Looked up from germline, CDR1 is MDHEN and CDR2 is SYDVKM. The CDR3 covers 12 residues.

This clonotype was recorded a few times. The chain uses TRBV6-1 and TRBJ1-2, with 8 nucleotides matching TRBD1. Germline CDR1 is MNHNS and CDR2 is SASEGT. With 6 bases clipped from V and 5 bases from J, the junction kept 8 bases outside the gene matches. CDR3 size: 14 residues. CDR3 sequence (DNA): TGTGCCAGCAGAGACCCGACAGGGGCGTATGGCTACACCTTC. This gives the protein CASRDPTGAYGYTF.

CDR3 protein: CASSGGRETGELFF. In DNA form, the CDR3 reads TGTGCCAGCAGTGGGGGCAGGGAAACCGGGGAGCTGTTTTTT. The V call is TRBV2, the J call TRBJ2-2; D is possibly TRBD1 (5 bases). V was clipped by 4 bases and J by 5 bases, with 11 bases between them. The CDR3 has 14 residues. Looked up from germline, CDR1 is SNHLY and CDR2 is FYNNEI. The full variable domain, in which reference TRBV2 and TRBJ2-2 provide the parts outside the CDR3, is EPEVTQTPSHQVTQMGQEVILRCVPISNHLYFYWYRQILGQKVEFLVSFYNNEISEKSEIFDDQFSVERPDGSNFTLKIRSTKLEDSAMYFCASSGGRETGELFFGEGSRLTVL.

The chain has TRBV6-2 or TRBV6-3 and TRBJ2-5; possibly TRBD2 for D (5 bases). The CDR3 loop spans 15 amino acids. V was clipped by 10 bases and J by 4 bases, with 22 bases between them. Germline CDR1 and CDR2: MNHEY and SVGEGT. The CDR3 protein is CATLDRRPGRETQYF. CDR3 DNA: TGTGCCACCCTAGATCGGAGGCCCGGTCGAGAGACCCAGTACTTC.

By share of the sample, this clonotype is medium-sized. This sequence joins TRBV5-4 and TRBJ2-5; tentatively, D is TRBD2 (7 bases). Per germline, CDR1 SGHNT and CDR2 YYREEE (reference sequence). Trimming pared 4 bases from V and 5 bases from J, leaving 18 bases between. There are 15 residues in the CDR3. DNA of the CDR3: TGTGCCAGCAGCCCGGGGGGCCTATCCCAGGAGACCCAGTACTTC. Translating it yields CASSPGGLSQETQYF.

The chain has TRBV12-3 or TRBV12-4 and TRBJ1-5, with D unclear. V lost 8 bases to trimming and J lost 4 bases, with 12 bases between them. The CDR3 has 13 residues. This CDR3 reads CASSRQQNQPQHF. In DNA form, the CDR3 reads TGTGCCAGCTCCCGCCAGCAGAATCAGCCCCAGCATTTT.

This clonotype came up a few times. This rearrangement joins TRBV2 to TRBJ1-1; TRBD1 matches 10 bases. The germline V gene encodes CDR1 SNHLY and CDR2 FYNNEI. The CDR3 has 15 residues. The V segment lost 7 bases and the J segment 3 bases; nucleotides outside the gene matches: 8. DNA for the CDR3: TGTGCCAGCACGGGACAGGGGAGTTGGGACACTGAAGCTTTCTTT. Its protein is CASTGQGSWDTEAFF.

This clonotype was seen a single time. The V call is TRBV30, the J call TRBJ2-7; D could derive from TRBD1 or TRBD2 (5 bases each). Per germline, CDR1 GTSNPN and CDR2 SVGIG (reference sequence). Trimming pared 1 base from V and 2 bases from J, leaving 15 bases between. The CDR3 totals 15 residues. CDR3 residues: CAWSAGTDATYEQYF. CDR3 bases: TGTGCCTGGAGTGCTGGGACGGACGCCACCTACGAGCAGTACTTC.

By share of the sample, this clonotype is large. This chain joins TRBV18 and TRBJ1-5; no firm D call. Trimming removed 1 base at V and 0 bases at J, with 4 bases between. The CDR3 is 14 residues long. Germline loops: CDR1 KGHSH, CDR2 LQKENI. DNA of the CDR3: TGTGCCAGCTCACCACAAGCTAGCAATCAGCCCCAGCATTTT. This codes for CASSPQASNQPQHF.

The chain recombines TRBV30 with TRBJ2-7; TRBD2 matches at 11 bases. CDR1 is GTSNPN, CDR2 SVGIG, per germline (reference sequence). This CDR3 is built from 14 residues. The trim removed 4 bases at V and 6 bases at J, leaving 8 bases unmatched. In DNA form, the CDR3 reads TGTGCCTGGAAGTTCACTAGCGGGAGTGGCGAGCAGTACTTC. As protein: CAWKFTSGSGEQYF.

The chain employs TRBV2 and TRBJ2-3; 7 bases are a match to TRBD2. The CDR3 is 15 amino acids. Germline CDR1 reads SNHLY; CDR2 reads FYNNEI. J gave up 2 bases and V 4 bases, and 6 bases lay outside the gene matches. The CDR3 loop reads CASSVGERDTDTQYF. The CDR3 nucleotides are TGTGCCAGCAGTGTGGGCGAGCGGGACACAGATACGCAGTATTTT.

This clonotype turned up a few times. The chain couples TRBV18 to TRBJ1-2; D is possibly TRBD1 (5 bases). The CDR3 totals 13 residues. Per the germline V gene, CDR1 is KGHSH and CDR2 is LQKENI. The V end lost 2 bases, the J end lost 7 bases, and 11 bases lay between the germline ends. The CDR3 protein is CASSPGAGGGYTF. CDR3 in DNA: TGTGCCAGCTCACCAGGGGCGGGAGGTGGCTACACCTTC.

V and J are TRBV7-9 and TRBJ2-5; weak D call: TRBD1 (6 bases). The germline CDR1 and CDR2 sequences are SEHNR and FQNEAQ (reference sequence). There are 14 residues in the CDR3. The ends were cut back, 5 bases at V and 1 base at J, with 11 bases in the middle. The CDR3 region is CASSPKTGQETQYF. CDR3 nucleotide sequence: TGTGCCAGCAGCCCAAAGACAGGCCAAGAGACCCAGTACTTC. Based on the CDR3 plus reference TRBV7-9 and TRBJ2-5, the full variable domain is DTGVSQNPRHKITKRGQNVTFRCDPISEHNRLYWYRQTLGQGPEFLTYFQNEAQLEKSRLLSDRFSAERPKGSFSTLEIQRTEQGDSAMYLCASSPKTGQETQYFGPGTRLLVL.

This clonotype was seen a handful of times. The chain joins TRBV7-6 to TRBJ2-3; D is perhaps TRBD2 (5 bases). The CDR3 consists of 15 residues. Germline V gene lookup returns CDR1 SGHVS and CDR2 FNYEAQ. Trimming shortened V by 1 base and J by 4 bases, and 12 bases separated the two germline ends. The CDR3 coding sequence is TGTGCCAGCAGCTTAGTGTCCAGCGGCGCAGATACGCAGTATTTT. Translation gives CASSLVSSGADTQYF. Complete variable domain (other parts from reference TRBV7-6 and TRBJ2-3): GAGVSQSPRYKVTKRGQDVALRCDPISGHVSLYWYRQALGQGPEFLTYFNYEAQQDKSGLPNDRFSAERPEGSISTLTIQRTEQRDSAMYRCASSLVSSGADTQYFGPGTRLTVL.

The chain carries TRBV19 and TRBJ2-5; 9 nucleotides agree with TRBD1. Germline CDR1 reads LNHDA; CDR2 reads SQIVND (reference sequence). The CDR3 contains 16 residues. Unmatched junction bases numbered 10, after V lost 3 bases and J lost 5 bases. The CDR3 loop is CASSIQGQGTKETQYF. DNA for the CDR3: TGTGCCAGTAGTATTCAAGGACAGGGGACCAAGGAGACCCAGTACTTC. The variable domain in full, completed from reference TRBV19 and TRBJ2-5, reads DGGITQSPKYLFRKEGQNVTLSCEQNLNHDAMYWYRQDPGQGLRLIYYSQIVNDFQKGDIAEGYSVSREKKESFPLTVTSAQKNPTAFYLCASSIQGQGTKETQYFGPGTRLLVL.

This clonotype is a singleton in its sample. The CDR3 sequence: CASSLRLDNEQFF. In DNA, the CDR3 is TGTGCCAGCAGCTTAAGACTCGACAATGAGCAGTTCTTC. V gene TRBV7-2 combines with J gene TRBJ2-1; D remains unclear. Germline V gene sequence: CDR1 SGHTA, CDR2 FQGNSA. This CDR3 comprises 13 residues. The ends were cut back, 2 bases at V and 5 bases at J, with 7 bases in the middle.

This clonotype was observed a few times. Here the CDR3 omits its conserved ending phenylalanine or tryptophan, so a read error is the likely source. This chain connects TRBV24-1 to TRBJ2-5, with 10 nucleotides matching TRBD2. The trim removed 6 bases at V and 2 bases at J, leaving 5 bases unmatched. Germline CDR1 reads KGHDR; CDR2 reads SFDVKD. The CDR3 covers 15 residues. For the CDR3, the DNA is TGTGCCACCAGTCGCGGACTAGCGGAACAAGAGACCCAGTACTCC. Protein sequence: CATSRGLAEQETQYS.

This rearrangement joins TRBV7-9 to TRBJ2-1; 10 nucleotides align to TRBD2. After removal of 5 bases from V and 3 bases from J, the junction contained 4 bases not matched to a gene. CDR3 size: 15 residues. Looked up from germline, CDR1 is SEHNR and CDR2 is FQNEAQ (reference sequence). Here the CDR3 reads CASSRLAGVYNEQFF. Here the CDR3 DNA reads TGTGCCAGCAGCCGCCTAGCGGGAGTCTACAATGAGCAGTTCTTC.

The chain employs TRBV29-1 and TRBJ2-7; weak D call: TRBD1 (6 bases). Germline lookup yields CDR1 SQVTM and CDR2 ANQGSEA. CDR3 length: 11 residues. V lost 2 bases to trimming and J lost 6 bases, with 8 bases between them. CDR3 coding DNA: TGCAGCGTTGAAAGACAGGCCGAGCAGTACTTC. This encodes CSVERQAEQYF.

This sequence joins TRBV5-4 and TRBJ1-6; 7 positions agree with TRBD1. CDR3 size: 14 residues. Germline CDR1 is SGHNT and CDR2 is YYREEE (reference sequence). The V segment lost 4 bases and the J segment 9 bases; nucleotides outside the gene matches: 7. CDR3 DNA sequence: TGTGCCAGCAGCCCCAGGGGGGGTGCTTCACCCCTCCACTTT. This codes for CASSPRGGASPLHF.

This clonotype was found a few times. The V gene is TRBV20-1, the J gene TRBJ1-6; 7 nucleotides match TRBD1. The V segment lost 7 bases and the J segment 6 bases; nucleotides outside the gene matches: 12. The CDR3 runs to 15 residues. The germline gives CDR1 DFQATT, CDR2 SNEGSKA (reference sequence). The CDR3 DNA reads TGCAGTGGCAAAGAGGGGACAGCTTTTAATTCACCCCTCCACTTT. Protein product: CSGKEGTAFNSPLHF.

This clonotype appeared a few times. The rearrangement uses TRBV6-1 and TRBJ1-3, with TRBD1 matching 8 bases. J lost 4 bases, V lost 8 bases, and 7 bases had no gene match. Germline V gives CDR1 MNHNS, CDR2 SASEGT. The CDR3 totals 14 residues. This CDR3 is CASSQGQGGNTIYF. CDR3 bases: TGTGCCAGCTCCCAAGGACAGGGAGGAAACACCATATATTTT.

The V gene is TRBV24-1, the J gene TRBJ2-6; D unclear. CDR1 and CDR2 from the germline V gene are KGHDR and SFDVKD. V dropped 2 bases and J dropped 2 bases, with 9 bases sitting between them. The CDR3 totals 16 residues. CDR3 DNA: TGTGCCACCAGTGATTCCCGGGCCCCTGGGGCCAACGTCCTGACTTTC. Its translation: CATSDSRAPGANVLTF.

The CDR3 DNA sequence: TGTGCCTGGAGGTCTATAGGTCCACAAGAGACCCAGTACTTC. This translates into CAWRSIGPQETQYF. The chain uses TRBV30 and TRBJ2-5; D unresolved. The CDR3 sequence is 14 residues long. Trimming took off 3 bases at V and 2 bases at J, with 13 bases between the two ends. Germline-derived CDR1 and CDR2 are GTSNPN and SVGIG (reference sequence).

V usage is TRBV4-3 and J usage is TRBJ2-7, with 9 bases aligning to TRBD2. Unmatched junction bases numbered 6, after V lost 4 bases and J lost 2 bases. Germline CDR1 is LGHNA and CDR2 is YSLEER. CDR3 size: 15 residues. The CDR3 sequence is CASSPLLAGTYEQYF. The CDR3 bases are TGCGCCAGCAGCCCTTTGCTAGCGGGAACCTACGAGCAGTACTTC.

The chain joins TRBV19 to TRBJ1-1, with D possibly TRBD1 on 5 matching bases. Germline loops: CDR1 LNHDA, CDR2 SQIVND (reference sequence). The V gene lost 2 bases and the J gene lost 4 bases, with 14 bases spanning the gap. The CDR3 extends over 15 amino acids. CDR3 sequence reads: CASSIPQGLRTEAFF. In DNA form, the CDR3 reads TGTGCCAGTAGTATACCCCAGGGTTTGCGCACTGAAGCTTTCTTT.

V gene TRBV7-3 combines with J gene TRBJ1-1, with D hard to call. The CDR3 sequence is 13 residues long. The V end was cut by 5 bases, the J end by 7 bases, with 14 bases between. The germline V gene encodes CDR1 SGHTA and CDR2 FQGTGA. DNA of the CDR3: TGTGCCAGCAGCATTGACCCAAGCGGTGAAGCTTTCTTT. The encoded protein is CASSIDPSGEAFF.

The genes are TRBV7-3 and TRBJ2-1, with D maybe TRBD1 (7 bases). Germline CDR1 and CDR2: SGHTA and FQGTGA. The CDR3 contains 16 residues. V was shortened by 1 base and J by 2 bases, with 12 bases between the two germline ends. The CDR3 bases are TGTGCCAGCAGCTTAAGACCAGGGGGGACCTACAATGAGCAGTTCTTC. Translation: CASSLRPGGTYNEQFF.